These 20 T cell receptor beta chains were sequenced from one sample in a study of cytomegalovirus exposure and HLA in healthy donors. PCR used 60 Vbeta primers and 13 Jbeta primers. Measured with immunoSEQ multiplex PCR; TCRdb has only the in-frame clones, and not every one. Of fewer than 100,000 clones detected, about 78% appear once; the ten largest clones hold over 4%. Sequencing was performed on PBMCs. Receptors originate from a woman aged 40 to 49 in good health and CMV-seropositive.

The rearrangement uses TRBV6-6 and TRBJ2-2; 7 nucleotides align to TRBD2. Per germline, CDR1 MNHNY and CDR2 SVGAGI (reference sequence). The ends lost 6 bases at V and 5 bases at J; junction bases unmatched: 6. This CDR3 region has 14 residues. The CDR3 coding sequence is TGTGCCAGCAGCCCTACTAGCGATACCGGGGAGCTGTTTTTT. Its protein product is CASSPTSDTGELFF.

The chain is built from TRBV2 and TRBJ2-5; TRBD1 aligns across 7 bases. The CDR3 length is 14 residues. Germline V lookup: CDR1 SNHLY, CDR2 FYNNEI. V dropped 6 bases and J dropped 2; count of bases not matched to a gene: 6. For the CDR3, the DNA is TGTGCCAGCAGGACAGGGTGGGGACAAGAGACCCAGTACTTC. Its protein product is CASRTGWGQETQYF.

The J gene is TRBJ2-3, the V gene TRBV2, with 10 bases matching TRBD2. V lost 7 bases to trimming and J lost 0 bases; unmatched junction nucleotides: 7. This CDR3 has 16 amino acids. Germline V gene lookup returns CDR1 SNHLY and CDR2 FYNNEI. The DNA of the CDR3 is TGTGCCAGCACCCCCCAGACTAGCGGGAGCACAGATACGCAGTATTTT. Protein product: CASTPQTSGSTDTQYF.

The count of this clone is one. Germline is not matched at one junction end, which may reflect a read error. The chain joins TRBV7-9 to TRBJ2-1; TRBD2 matches 14 bases. CDR3 length: 15 residues. CDR1 SEHNR and CDR2 FQNEAQ come from the germline V gene (reference sequence). The CDR3 bases are TGTTCCAGCAACACAGGGACTAGCGGGGGCGGGGAGCAGTTCTTC. The encoded protein is CSSNTGTSGGGEQFF.

Comment on this clone: Other nucleotide sequences in the sample specify the same CDR3. The chain couples TRBV6-5 to TRBJ2-1; 8 bases line up with TRBD1. The CDR3 covers 15 residues. Germline CDR1 reads MNHEY; CDR2 reads SVGAGI. V lost 3 bases and J lost 6; bases outside the gene matches: 7. The CDR3 DNA is TGTGCCAGCAGTTATCGCGGGACAGGCGTCAATGAGCAGTTCTTC. It yields the protein CASSYRGTGVNEQFF.

The V call is TRBV18, the J call TRBJ2-7; TRBD2 might be the D (6 bases). Germline V CDR1 and CDR2: KGHSH, LQKENI. The CDR3 contains 14 residues. V lost 4 bases to trimming and J lost 1 base, with 11 bases between them. The CDR3 protein is CASSRASDSYEQYF. The CDR3 DNA is TGTGCCAGCTCACGGGCTAGCGATTCCTACGAGCAGTACTTC.

The CDR3 loop reads CASSEWEEKLFF. In nucleotides, the CDR3 is TGTGCCAGCAGTGAATGGGAGGAAAAACTGTTTTTT. This chain links TRBV2 with TRBJ1-4; no firm D call. The V gene's germline CDR1 is SNHLY and CDR2 FYNNEI. Trimming left V 2 bases short and J 8 bases short, with 6 bases between. The CDR3 loop spans 12 amino acids.

CDR3 in DNA: TGTGCCAGCAGCTTAGTGGGGGGCTCCTACAATGAGCAGTTCTTC. As protein: CASSLVGGSYNEQFF. The rearrangement links TRBV7-6 to TRBJ2-1, with D tentatively TRBD2 (6 bases). The CDR3 is 15 amino acids. Trimming took 1 base from V and 0 from J, leaving 7 bases between them. Germline CDR1 and CDR2: SGHVS and FNYEAQ.

V gene TRBV15 combines with J gene TRBJ2-1; the match to TRBD2 covers 9 bases. CDR3 length: 16 amino acids. J gave up 7 bases and V 0 bases, and 7 bases lay outside the gene matches. Germline V gene lookup returns CDR1 LNHNV and CDR2 YYDKDF (reference sequence). CDR3 region: CATSRDLGSGGNEQFF. CDR3 DNA sequence: TGTGCCACCAGCAGAGATTTAGGTAGCGGGGGAAATGAGCAGTTCTTC.

This sequence joins TRBV10-2 and TRBJ1-1, with a possible D match to TRBD1 (6 bases). The CDR3 consists of 16 residues. Trimming took off 2 bases at V and 4 bases at J, with 17 bases between the two ends. The germline V gene has CDR1 WSHSY and CDR2 SAAADI. The CDR3 loop is CASSEGGADVSTEAFF. CDR3 sequence (DNA): TGCGCCAGCAGTGAGGGGGGGGCGGATGTTAGCACTGAAGCTTTCTTT.

The V and J genes are TRBV5-4 and TRBJ2-3; 8 bases agree with TRBD2. The V gene's germline CDR1 is SGHNT and CDR2 YYREEE (reference sequence). The junction had 13 bases not matched to a gene; V was cut back by 3 bases and J by 4 bases. The CDR3 sequence is 17 residues long. The CDR3 is CASSWGSGTREADTQYF. Written as DNA, the CDR3 is TGTGCCAGCAGCTGGGGGTCCGGGACTAGGGAGGCAGATACGCAGTATTTT. Filled out from reference TRBV5-4 and TRBJ2-3, the complete variable domain reads ETGVTQSPTHLIKTRGQQVTLRCSSQSGHNTVSWYQQALGQGPQFIFQYYREEENGRGNFPPRFSGLQFPNYSSELNVNALELDDSALYLCASSWGSGTREADTQYFGPGTRLTVL.

This clone appeared a single time. V usage is TRBV7-9 and J usage is TRBJ1-2; 9 bases are a match to TRBD1. CDR3 length: 14 amino acids. Germline CDR1 reads SEHNR; CDR2 reads FQNEAQ (reference sequence). After removal of 6 bases from V and 3 bases from J, the junction contained 5 bases not matched to a gene. CDR3 sequence reads: CASRRDRAYYGYTF. The CDR3 coding sequence is TGTGCCAGCAGAAGGGACAGGGCCTACTATGGCTACACCTTC.

The J gene is TRBJ2-1, the V gene TRBV5-1; 10 nucleotides match TRBD2. Germline loops: CDR1 SGHRS, CDR2 YFSETQ. Trimming at V came to 4 bases and at J to 7 bases, leaving 8 bases not matched to a gene. The CDR3 covers 15 residues. In nucleotides, the CDR3 is TGCGCCAGCAGCCTGGGACTAGCGCAAGGAAATGAGCAGTTCTTC. This encodes CASSLGLAQGNEQFF.

V gene TRBV9 combines with J gene TRBJ1-4; 10 nucleotides align to TRBD1. The CDR3 is 17 amino acids. J lost 7 bases, V lost 0 bases, and 9 bases had no gene match. Per germline, CDR1 SGDLS and CDR2 YYNGEE. The CDR3 loop reads CASSVGQGAFGREKLFF. CDR3 in DNA: TGTGCCAGCAGCGTAGGACAGGGGGCTTTTGGCCGTGAAAAACTGTTTTTT.

The table lists this clone with a count of one. This chain connects TRBV4-1 to TRBJ1-3, with unresolved D. V was clipped by 1 base and J by 3 bases, with 10 bases between them. Germline V CDR1 and CDR2: MGHRA, YSYEKL. CDR3 size: 15 residues. This chain's CDR3 is CASSQVAPFGNTIYF. In DNA, the CDR3 is TGCGCCAGCAGCCAAGTGGCTCCGTTTGGAAACACCATATATTTT.

This clone has just a few counts. This chain links TRBV28 with TRBJ1-1; 9 positions match TRBD1. The CDR3 length is 15 residues. Germline V lookup: CDR1 MDHEN, CDR2 SYDVKM. Trimming removed 5 bases from V and 4 bases from J; junction bases left unmatched: 8. CDR3 region: CASSRGQGLGTEAFF. DNA of the CDR3: TGTGCCAGCAGTAGGGGACAGGGTTTAGGCACTGAAGCTTTCTTT.

This sequence joins TRBV4-1 and TRBJ1-5; D remains unclear. Germline V lookup: CDR1 MGHRA, CDR2 YSYEKL. The CDR3 has 13 amino acids. Trimming shortened V by 0 bases and J by 5 bases, and 5 bases separated the two germline ends. For the CDR3, the DNA is TGCGCCAGCAGCCAAGATCGGGATCAGCCCCAGCATTTT. As protein: CASSQDRDQPQHF.

CDR3 amino acids: CASSSGLAGGDNEQFF. The CDR3 DNA is TGTGCCAGCAGCTCAGGACTAGCGGGCGGGGACAATGAGCAGTTCTTC. The chain recombines TRBV9 with TRBJ2-1, with TRBD2 matching over 11 bases. Trimming took 4 bases from V and 5 from J; bases not matched to a gene: 8. The length of the CDR3 is 16 residues. Looked up from germline, CDR1 is SGDLS and CDR2 is YYNGEE.

This clone was observed a handful of times. The genes are TRBV6-5 and TRBJ2-4; D may be TRBD2 (6 bases). This CDR3 contains 15 residues. V was cut by 4 bases and J by 1 base, with 11 bases left in between. Germline lookup yields CDR1 MNHEY and CDR2 SVGAGI. CDR3: CASSLRGGAKNIQYF. The CDR3, as DNA: TGTGCCAGCAGTTTGCGTGGGGGGGCCAAAAACATTCAGTACTTC.

The chain uses TRBV20-1 and TRBJ1-2; D is uncertain. V lost 4 bases and J lost 2, with 5 bases in between. CDR1 is DFQATT, CDR2 SNEGSKA, per germline (reference sequence). This CDR3 is built from 11 residues. CDR3 region: CSAKRNYGYTF. The CDR3 DNA reads as TGCAGTGCTAAGCGGAACTATGGCTACACCTTC.